This T cell receptor (beta chain) was obtained from a study of blood T cell repertoires in COVID-19. The CDR3 has 14 residues. CDR1 is MGHRA, CDR2 YSYEKL, per germline. V shed 0 bases and J shed 3 bases, with 6 bases lying between them. Sequenced by immunoSEQ multiplex PCR; TCRdb stores in-frame clones only, minus some. The sample lists just over 45,000 clones; 87% were seen once. This rearrangement joins TRBV4-1 to TRBJ1-5; D is unclear. Sequences were obtained from peripheral blood. The clonotype originates from a human donor in a cohort sampled during active COVID-19. The chain's CDR3 is CASSQDRHNQPQHF. The CDR3 bases are TGCGCCAGCAGCCAAGACAGGCACAATCAGCCCCAGCATTTT.